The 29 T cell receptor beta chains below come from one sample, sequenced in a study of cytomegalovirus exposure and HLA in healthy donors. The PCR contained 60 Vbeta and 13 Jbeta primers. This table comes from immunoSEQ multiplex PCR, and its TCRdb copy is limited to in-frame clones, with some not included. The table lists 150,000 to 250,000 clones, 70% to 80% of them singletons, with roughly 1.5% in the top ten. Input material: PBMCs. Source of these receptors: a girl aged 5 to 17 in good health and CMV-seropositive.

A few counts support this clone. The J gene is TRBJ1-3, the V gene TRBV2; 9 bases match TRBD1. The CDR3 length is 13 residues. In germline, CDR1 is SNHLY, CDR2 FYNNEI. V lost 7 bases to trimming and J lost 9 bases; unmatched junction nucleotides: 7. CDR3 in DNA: TGTGCCAGCAACCGGGACAGGGTGCTCACCATATATTTT. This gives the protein CASNRDRVLTIYF.

The CDR3 loop reads CASSQEDRANYGYTF. CDR3 DNA: TGCGCCAGCAGCCAAGAGGACAGGGCTAACTATGGCTACACCTTC. The genes are TRBV4-1 and TRBJ1-2, with 8 nucleotides matching TRBD1. The CDR3 sequence is 15 residues long. Trimming took 0 bases from V and 0 from J; bases not matched to a gene: 0. CDR1 and CDR2 from the germline V gene are MGHRA and YSYEKL.

Here the CDR3 reads CASSVRSGSDGYTF. DNA of the CDR3: TGTGCCAGCAGCGTACGGTCAGGGTCGGATGGCTACACCTTC. This chain uses TRBV9 with TRBJ1-2; possibly TRBD1 for D (5 bases). V gave up 1 base and J gave up 6 bases, with 13 bases separating them. Germline V gene lookup returns CDR1 SGDLS and CDR2 YYNGEE. The CDR3 length is 14 residues. The full variable domain, in which reference TRBV9 and TRBJ1-2 provide the parts outside the CDR3, is DSGVTQTPKHLITATGQRVTLRCSPRSGDLSVYWYQQSLDQGLQFLIQYYNGEERAKGNILERFSAQQFPDLHSELNLSSLELGDSALYFCASSVRSGSDGYTFGSGTRLTVV.

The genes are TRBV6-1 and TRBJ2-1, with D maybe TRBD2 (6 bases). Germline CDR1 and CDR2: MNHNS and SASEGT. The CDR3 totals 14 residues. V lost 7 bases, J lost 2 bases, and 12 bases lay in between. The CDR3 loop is CASIGAGAYNEQFF. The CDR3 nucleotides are TGTGCCAGCATTGGAGCGGGCGCCTACAATGAGCAGTTCTTC.

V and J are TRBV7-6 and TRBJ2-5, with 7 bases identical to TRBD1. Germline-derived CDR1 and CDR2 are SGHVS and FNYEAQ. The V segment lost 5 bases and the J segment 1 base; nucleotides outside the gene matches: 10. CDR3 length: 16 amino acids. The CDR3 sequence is CASSPGTVTFQETQYF. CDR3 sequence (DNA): TGTGCCAGCAGCCCCGGGACAGTAACCTTCCAAGAGACCCAGTACTTC. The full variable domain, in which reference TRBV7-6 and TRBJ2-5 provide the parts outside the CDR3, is GAGVSQSPRYKVTKRGQDVALRCDPISGHVSLYWYRQALGQGPEFLTYFNYEAQQDKSGLPNDRFSAERPEGSISTLTIQRTEQRDSAMYRCASSPGTVTFQETQYFGPGTRLLVL.

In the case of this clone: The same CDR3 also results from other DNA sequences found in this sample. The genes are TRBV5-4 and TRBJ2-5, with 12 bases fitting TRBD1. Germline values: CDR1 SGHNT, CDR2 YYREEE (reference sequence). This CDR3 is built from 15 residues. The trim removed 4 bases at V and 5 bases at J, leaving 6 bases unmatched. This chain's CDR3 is CASSTGTGGRETQYF. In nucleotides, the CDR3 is TGTGCCAGCAGCACCGGGACAGGGGGCAGGGAGACCCAGTACTTC.

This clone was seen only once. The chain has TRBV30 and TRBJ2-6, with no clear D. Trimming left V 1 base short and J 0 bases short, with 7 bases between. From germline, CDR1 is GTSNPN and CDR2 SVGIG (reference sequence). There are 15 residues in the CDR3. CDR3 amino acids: CAWSDSPSGANVLTF. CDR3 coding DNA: TGTGCCTGGAGTGACTCCCCCTCTGGGGCCAACGTCCTGACTTTC.

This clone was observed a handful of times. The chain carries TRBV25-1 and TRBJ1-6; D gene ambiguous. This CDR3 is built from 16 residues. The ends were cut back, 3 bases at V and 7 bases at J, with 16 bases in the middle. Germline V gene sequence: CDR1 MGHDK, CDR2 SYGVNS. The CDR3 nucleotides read TGTGCCAGCAGTGAGTGGGGAGTGGGCATAAATTCACCCCTCCACTTT. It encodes CASSEWGVGINSPLHF.

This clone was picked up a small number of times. CDR3 DNA: TGTGCCAGCAGTTATCTGACTAGCGGGGCTCACAATGAGCAGTTCTTC. This codes for CASSYLTSGAHNEQFF. The J gene is TRBJ2-1, the V gene TRBV6-5; TRBD2 agrees at 11 bases. Germline trimming cut 3 bases from V and 5 bases from J; bases unmatched to any gene: 6. Germline-derived CDR1 and CDR2 are MNHEY and SVGAGI. The length of the CDR3 is 16 residues.

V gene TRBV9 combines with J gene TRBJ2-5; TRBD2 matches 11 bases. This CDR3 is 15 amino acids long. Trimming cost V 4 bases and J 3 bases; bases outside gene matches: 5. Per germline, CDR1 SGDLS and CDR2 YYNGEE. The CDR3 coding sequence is TGTGCCAGCAGCCCGGGACTAGCGGAGAAAGAGACCCAGTACTTC. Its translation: CASSPGLAEKETQYF.

The CDR3 reads CASRRDSQGGEQYF. The DNA for the CDR3 is TGTGCCAGCAGGCGGGACAGTCAGGGTGGCGAGCAGTACTTC. The chain joins TRBV6-5 to TRBJ2-7, with D maybe TRBD1 (7 bases). Germline V gives CDR1 MNHEY, CDR2 SVGAGI. V lost 6 bases and J lost 6, with 18 bases in between. This CDR3 comprises 14 residues.

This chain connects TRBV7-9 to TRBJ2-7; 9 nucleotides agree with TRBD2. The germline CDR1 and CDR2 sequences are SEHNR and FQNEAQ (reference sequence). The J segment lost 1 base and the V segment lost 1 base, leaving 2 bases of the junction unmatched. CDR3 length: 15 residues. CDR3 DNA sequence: TGTGCCAGCAGCTTAGAACTAGCGGGTTCCTACGAGCAGTACTTC. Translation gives CASSLELAGSYEQYF.

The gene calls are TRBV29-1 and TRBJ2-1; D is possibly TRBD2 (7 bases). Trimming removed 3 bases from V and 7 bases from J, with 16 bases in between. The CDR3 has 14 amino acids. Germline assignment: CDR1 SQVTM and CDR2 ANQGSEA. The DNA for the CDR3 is TGCAGCGTTGACAGGGGAGGGGAAGGGAATGAGCAGTTCTTC. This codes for CSVDRGGEGNEQFF.

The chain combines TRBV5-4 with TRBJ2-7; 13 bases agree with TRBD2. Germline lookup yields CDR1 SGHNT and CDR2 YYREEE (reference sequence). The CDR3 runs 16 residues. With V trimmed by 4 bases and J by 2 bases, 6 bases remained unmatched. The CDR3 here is CASSPGLAGFTYEQYF. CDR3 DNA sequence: TGTGCCAGCAGCCCGGGACTAGCGGGGTTTACCTACGAGCAGTACTTC.

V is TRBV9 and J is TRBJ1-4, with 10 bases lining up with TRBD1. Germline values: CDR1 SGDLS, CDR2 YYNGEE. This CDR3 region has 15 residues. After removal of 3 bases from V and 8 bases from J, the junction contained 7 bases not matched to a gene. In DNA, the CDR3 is TGTGCCAGCAGCGCCGGGACAGGGGCAGGGGAAAAACTGTTTTTT. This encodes CASSAGTGAGEKLFF.

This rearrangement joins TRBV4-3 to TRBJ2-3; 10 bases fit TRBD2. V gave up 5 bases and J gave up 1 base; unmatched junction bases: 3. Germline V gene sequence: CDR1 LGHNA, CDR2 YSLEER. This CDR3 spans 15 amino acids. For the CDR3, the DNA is TGCGCCAGCAGCAATCTAGCGGGGGGCACAGATACGCAGTATTTT. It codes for CASSNLAGGTDTQYF.

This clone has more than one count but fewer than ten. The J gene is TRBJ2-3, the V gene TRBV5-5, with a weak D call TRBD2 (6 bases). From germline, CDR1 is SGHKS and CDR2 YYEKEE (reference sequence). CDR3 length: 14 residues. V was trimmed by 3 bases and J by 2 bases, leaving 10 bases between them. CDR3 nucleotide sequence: TGTGCCAGCAGCTGGGCGGGGATCACAGATACGCAGTATTTT. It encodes CASSWAGITDTQYF.

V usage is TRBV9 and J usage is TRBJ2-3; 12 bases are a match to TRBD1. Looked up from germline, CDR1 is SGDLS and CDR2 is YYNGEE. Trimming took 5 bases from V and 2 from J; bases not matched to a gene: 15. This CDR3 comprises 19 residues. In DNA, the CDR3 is TGTGCCAGCAGTATGGGACAGGGGGCCCCAAAGGGGTACACAGATACGCAGTATTTT. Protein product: CASSMGQGAPKGYTDTQYF.

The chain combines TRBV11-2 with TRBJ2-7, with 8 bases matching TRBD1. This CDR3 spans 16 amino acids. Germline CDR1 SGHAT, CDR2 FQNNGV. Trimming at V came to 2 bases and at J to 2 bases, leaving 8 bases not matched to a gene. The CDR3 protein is CASSLSPTGAPYEQYF. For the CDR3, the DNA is TGTGCCAGCAGCTTATCCCCGACAGGGGCCCCCTACGAGCAGTACTTC.

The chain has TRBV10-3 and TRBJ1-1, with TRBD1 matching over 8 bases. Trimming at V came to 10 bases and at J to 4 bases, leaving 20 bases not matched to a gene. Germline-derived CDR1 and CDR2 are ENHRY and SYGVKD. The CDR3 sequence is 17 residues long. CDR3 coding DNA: TGTGCCAGCCCCCCCATACGCGGACAGGGTGGATCCACTGAAGCTTTCTTT. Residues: CASPPIRGQGGSTEAFF.

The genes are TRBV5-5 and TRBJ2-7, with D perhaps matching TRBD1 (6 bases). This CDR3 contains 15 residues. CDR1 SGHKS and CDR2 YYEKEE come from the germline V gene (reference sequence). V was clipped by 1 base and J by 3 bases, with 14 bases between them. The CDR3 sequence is CASSLQGKQGYEQYF. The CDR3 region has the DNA TGTGCCAGCAGCTTGCAGGGCAAACAGGGCTACGAGCAGTACTTC.

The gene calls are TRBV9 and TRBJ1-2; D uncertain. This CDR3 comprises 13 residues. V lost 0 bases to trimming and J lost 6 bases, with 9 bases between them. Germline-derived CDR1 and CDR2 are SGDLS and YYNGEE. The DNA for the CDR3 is TGTGCCAGCAGCGTAGGGGGAGGGAATGGCTACACCTTC. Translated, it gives CASSVGGGNGYTF. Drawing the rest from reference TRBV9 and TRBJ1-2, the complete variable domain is DSGVTQTPKHLITATGQRVTLRCSPRSGDLSVYWYQQSLDQGLQFLIQYYNGEERAKGNILERFSAQQFPDLHSELNLSSLELGDSALYFCASSVGGGNGYTFGSGTRLTVV.

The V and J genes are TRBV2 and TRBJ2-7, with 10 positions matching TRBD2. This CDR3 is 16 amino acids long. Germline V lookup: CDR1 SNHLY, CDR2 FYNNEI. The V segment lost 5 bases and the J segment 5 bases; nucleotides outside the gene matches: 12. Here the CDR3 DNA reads TGTGCCAGCAGTCCTAGCGGGGGCGGCGGTAGGGACGAGCAGTACTTC. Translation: CASSPSGGGGRDEQYF.

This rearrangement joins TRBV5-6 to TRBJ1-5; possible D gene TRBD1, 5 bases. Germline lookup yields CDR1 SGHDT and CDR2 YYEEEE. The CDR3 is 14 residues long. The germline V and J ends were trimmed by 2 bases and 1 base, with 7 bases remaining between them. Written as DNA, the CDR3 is TGTGCCAGCAGCTTCGGACAAAGCAATCAGCCCCAGCATTTT. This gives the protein CASSFGQSNQPQHF.

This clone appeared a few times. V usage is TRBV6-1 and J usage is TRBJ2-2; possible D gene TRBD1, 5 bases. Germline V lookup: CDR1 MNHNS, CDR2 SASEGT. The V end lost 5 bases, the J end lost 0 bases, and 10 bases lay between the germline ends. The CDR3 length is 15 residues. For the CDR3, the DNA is TGTGCCAGCAGTACCTCGACAGCGAACACCGGGGAGCTGTTTTTT. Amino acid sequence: CASSTSTANTGELFF.

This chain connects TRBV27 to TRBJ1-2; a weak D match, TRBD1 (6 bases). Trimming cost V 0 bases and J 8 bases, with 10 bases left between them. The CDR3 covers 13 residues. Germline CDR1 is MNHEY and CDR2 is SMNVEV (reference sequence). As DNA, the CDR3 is TGTGCCAGCAGTTTATCAAACAGGGCGGGCTACACCTTC. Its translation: CASSLSNRAGYTF.

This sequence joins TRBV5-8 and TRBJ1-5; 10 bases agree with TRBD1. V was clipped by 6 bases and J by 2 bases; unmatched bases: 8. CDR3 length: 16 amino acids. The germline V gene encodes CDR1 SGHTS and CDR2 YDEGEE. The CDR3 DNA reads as TGTGCCAGCACTCGAACCGGGACAGGGGGCAATCAGCCCCAGCATTTT. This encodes CASTRTGTGGNQPQHF.

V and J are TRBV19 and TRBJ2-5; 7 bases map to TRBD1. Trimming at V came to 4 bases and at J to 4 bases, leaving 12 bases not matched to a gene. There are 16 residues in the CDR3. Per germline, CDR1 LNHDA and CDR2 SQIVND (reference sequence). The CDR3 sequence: CASSNDRQGRRETQYF. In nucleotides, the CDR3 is TGTGCCAGTAGTAACGACAGACAGGGACGCCGAGAGACCCAGTACTTC.

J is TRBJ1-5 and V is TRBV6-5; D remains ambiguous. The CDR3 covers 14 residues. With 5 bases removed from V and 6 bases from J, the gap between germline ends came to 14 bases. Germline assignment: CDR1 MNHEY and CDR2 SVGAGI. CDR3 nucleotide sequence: TGTGCCAGCAGTCCCGGGTTGTCGGGTCAGCCCCAGCATTTT. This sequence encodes CASSPGLSGQPQHF.